This T cell receptor (beta chain) was recorded in a study of T cell clones after liver transplantation. Overall study findings and caveats: Post-transplant time points were not standardized, so conclusions are preliminary.

CD3+CD4+ and CD3+CD8+ cells were FACS-sorted from thawed unstimulated PBMCs. This clone was counted between two and nine times. Its antigen is unknown. Some clones are missing from TCRdb's copy, which holds only in-frame ones; the method was immunoSEQ multiplex PCR. The sample includes some 60,000 clones, about two thirds of them seen just once. The V and J ends lost 5 bases and 10 bases, in that order; junction bases with no gene match: 5. This CDR3 contains 13 residues. Germline CDR1 reads LNHDA; CDR2 reads SQIVND (reference sequence). This chain connects TRBV19 to TRBJ1-6; 7 bases fit TRBD1. The TCR comes from a human patient who received a liver transplant. Part of the T cell pool may stem from the graft donor. The sequencing used CD4+ T cells from blood, collected at the roughly 16-month timepoint. This CDR3 reads CASSAHRGSPLHF. The CDR3 DNA reads as TGTGCCAGTAGTGCCCACAGGGGATCACCCCTCCACTTT.